This TCR beta chain was captured by sequencing in a study of human T cells and chemical hapten exposure. This CDR3 region has 13 residues. The V end was cut by 3 bases, the J end by 1 base, with 9 bases between. The germline CDR1 and CDR2 sequences are DFQATT and SNEGSKA (reference sequence). Indicated time point: patch test 1, 2 weeks after DPC sensitization. Treatment: therapeutic diphenylcyclopropenone sensitization with weekly scalp DPC. A single record per CDR3 protein comes from TCRdb applying MiXCR to the RACE reads. The sample lists some 380,000 distinct CDR3 sequences, more than 4.5% occurring once. This clonotype was seen a few times.

The receptor was isolated from a woman in her forties or fifties with alopecia areata. Some clones in this sample may be carry-over from other donors' samples. The rearrangement links TRBV20-1 to TRBJ1-2; no reliable D call. This sample comprised whole blood, obtained in connection with sensitization to the hapten diphenylcyclopropenone (DPC). CDR3 sequence: CSARLGVNYGYTF. The CDR3 DNA sequence: TGCAGTGCTAGGCTCGGGGTTAACTATGGCTACACCTTC.